This T cell receptor (beta chain) was captured in a study of brain metastases from non-small cell lung cancer. Study-level points and caveats: Brain metastases had lower T-cell infiltration than primary tumors. Brain metastases shared most TCR repertoire with primaries, with sparse T cells. In over 55% of brain metastases, T-cell clones were expanded compared with matched primary tumors.

The assay was immunoSEQ multiplex PCR, and TCRdb's table has in-frame clones only and misses some. The sample carries 15,000 or so clones, around four fifths recorded once. Points on this clone: The antigen is undetermined.

The V and J ends lost 3 bases and 4 bases respectively, with 19 bases between them. Germline CDR1 reads MNHEY; CDR2 reads SMNVEV (reference sequence). The CDR3 extends over 17 amino acids. The rearrangement joins TRBV27 to TRBJ1-5, with D possibly TRBD1 on 6 matching bases. This clonotype was obtained from a donor at least 40 years old with non-small cell lung cancer. The specimen was primary lung tumor tissue. The CDR3 spells CASSFSGQTGPNQPQHF. CDR3 nucleotides: TGTGCCAGCAGTTTTAGCGGACAGACGGGCCCAAATCAGCCCCAGCATTTT.